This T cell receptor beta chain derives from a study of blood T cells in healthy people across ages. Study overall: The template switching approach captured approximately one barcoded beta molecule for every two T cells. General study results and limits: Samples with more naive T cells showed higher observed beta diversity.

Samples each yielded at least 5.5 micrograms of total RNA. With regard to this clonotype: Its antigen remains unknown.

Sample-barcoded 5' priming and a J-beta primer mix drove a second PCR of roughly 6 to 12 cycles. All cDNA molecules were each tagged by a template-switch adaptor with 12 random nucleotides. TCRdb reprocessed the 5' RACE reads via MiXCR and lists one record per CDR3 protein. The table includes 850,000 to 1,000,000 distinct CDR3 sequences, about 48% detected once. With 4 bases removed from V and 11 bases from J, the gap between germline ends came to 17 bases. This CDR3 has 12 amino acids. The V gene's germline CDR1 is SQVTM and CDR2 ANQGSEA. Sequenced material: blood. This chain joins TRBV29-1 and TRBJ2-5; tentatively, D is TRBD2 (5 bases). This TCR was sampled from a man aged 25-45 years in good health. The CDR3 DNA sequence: TGCAGCGTTGTGTCGGGAAACAATGAGCAGTACTTC. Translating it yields CSVVSGNNEQYF.